These 16 T cell receptor beta chains were all obtained from the same sample, sequenced in a study of T cells in Graves' hyperthyroidism and ophthalmopathy. RNA transcripts gave rise to amplified TCR beta CDR3 regions. HTBI primers were employed in a first-round RT-PCR of the TCR CDR3. MiXCR, run by TCRdb on the multiplex PCR reads, gives a single entry per CDR3 protein. The sample includes about 480,000 distinct CDR3 sequences, under 15% of them seen just once. Source material: blood. The receptors derive from a woman aged 18-29 years with Graves' hyperthyroidism.

This chain uses TRBV20-1 with TRBJ2-1; 9 bases align to TRBD2. Germline V lookup: CDR1 DFQATT, CDR2 SNEGSKA (reference sequence). V lost 0 bases, J lost 4 bases, and 10 bases stayed unmatched. The CDR3 length is 17 residues. For the CDR3, the DNA is TGCAGTGCTAGAGATGTTGCATCGGCGGGAGGGTACAATGAGCAGTTCTTC. Translated: CSARDVASAGGYNEQFF.

The rearrangement joins TRBV6-1 to TRBJ1-1; D is possibly TRBD1 (5 bases). The CDR3 is 15 residues long. V gave up 2 bases and J gave up 4 bases, with 14 bases separating them. Germline CDR1 reads MNHNS; CDR2 reads SASEGT. Written as DNA, the CDR3 is TGTGCCAGCAGTGAACCCTCTGACAGTCTCACTGAAGCTTTCTTT. Translating it yields CASSEPSDSLTEAFF.

A few counts support this clonotype. The chain uses TRBV6-5 and TRBJ1-2; no clear D. In germline, CDR1 is MNHEY, CDR2 SVGAGI. Deletions cut 0 bases from V and 10 bases from J, with 15 bases between. This CDR3 has 14 residues. CDR3: CASSYSVGIVDYTF. In DNA form, the CDR3 reads TGTGCCAGCAGTTACTCGGTCGGTATTGTGGACTACACCTTC.

This clonotype was recorded many times. This chain links TRBV10-3 with TRBJ1-1; D gene unclear. V dropped 3 bases and J dropped 3 bases, with 14 bases sitting between them. The CDR3 runs to 15 residues. The V gene's germline CDR1 is ENHRY and CDR2 SYGVKD. Written as DNA, the CDR3 is TGTGCCATCAGTGATCTTGGGGTATCGGACACTGAAGCTTTCTTT. This gives the protein CAISDLGVSDTEAFF.

This clonotype was picked up many times. The chain uses TRBV7-9 and TRBJ2-7; TRBD1 is a possible D gene (5 bases). The CDR3 is made up of 16 amino acids. The V gene's germline CDR1 is SEHNR and CDR2 FQNEAQ (reference sequence). Trimming took off 5 bases at V and 5 bases at J, with 22 bases between the two ends. CDR3 in DNA: TGTGCCAGCAGCAGCTTAGGCAGGGCCCTTTCCGACGAGCAGTACGTC. Protein: CASSSLGRALSDEQYV.

The chain joins TRBV6-1 to TRBJ2-7; D gene uncertain. The V gene's germline CDR1 is MNHNS and CDR2 SASEGT. The CDR3 contains 16 residues. CDR3 coding DNA: TGTGCCAGCATCTTTAAGGCGACCCCGGAATCCTACGAGCAATACGTC. As protein: CASIFKATPESYEQYV.

This clonotype was counted a single time. The J gene is TRBJ2-1, the V gene TRBV5-8; 10 nucleotides align to TRBD2. J lost 1 base, V lost 1 base, and 11 bases had no gene match. CDR1 and CDR2 from the germline V gene are SGHTS and YDEGEE. This CDR3 is built from 19 residues. The CDR3 DNA sequence: TGTGCCAGCAGCTTGCCCTGGGGAGCGGGAGGGGCTTCCTACAATGAGCAGTTCTTC. Translated, it gives CASSLPWGAGGASYNEQFF.

Turning to this clonotype: A much more abundant neighbour one base away suggests this may be a read error. V is TRBV5-1 and J is TRBJ1-2; D may be TRBD1 (5 bases). The CDR3 has 17 residues. The germline V gene has CDR1 SGHRS and CDR2 YFSETQ. CDR3 coding DNA: TGCGTCAGCAGCTTGATTGGTCAGGGTTTCACTAACTATGGCTACACCTTC. Encoded protein: CVSSLIGQGFTNYGYTF.

The chain employs TRBV4-1 and TRBJ2-7; possible D gene TRBD2, 6 bases. Germline V gene data show CDR1 as MGHRA and CDR2 as YSYEKL. Trimming left V 4 bases short and J 2 bases short, with 12 bases between. The CDR3 has 14 residues. The CDR3 sequence: CASSLLSGPYEQYF. DNA for the CDR3: TGCGCCAGCAGCCTACTTAGCGGACCCTACGAGCAGTACTTC.

About this clonotype itself: Given a much more abundant clone one base away, this may be a read error. This chain connects TRBV14 to TRBJ2-5; D gene unclear. This CDR3 is 14 amino acids long. CDR1 is SGHDN and CDR2 is FVKESK in the germline V gene. V was pared by 1 base and J by 2 bases, with 8 bases between. The CDR3 reads CASSQVPAQETQYF. For the CDR3, the DNA is TGTGCCAGCAGCCAAGTCCCAGCGCAAGAGACCCAGTACTTC. The full variable domain, completed using reference TRBV14 and TRBJ2-5, is EAGVTQFPSHSVIEKGQTVTLRCDPISGHDNLYWYRRVMGKEIKFLLHFVKESKQDESGMPNNRFLAERTGGTYSTLKVQPAELEDSGVYFCASSQVPAQETQYFGPGTRLLVL.

This clonotype was detected many times. The chain uses TRBV12-3 or TRBV12-4 and TRBJ1-1; D is undetermined. The V end lost 3 bases, the J end lost 1 base, and 12 bases lay between the germline ends. CDR3 length: 15 residues. Here the CDR3 reads CASSFPQARNTEAFF. In nucleotides, the CDR3 is TGTGCCAGCAGTTTCCCTCAGGCGAGGAACACTGAAGCTTTCTTT.

This clonotype was seen many times. This rearrangement joins TRBV9 to TRBJ2-1, with a tentative D call TRBD2 (5 bases). The V gene's germline CDR1 is SGDLS and CDR2 YYNGEE. Trimming removed 0 bases at V and 2 bases at J, with 9 bases between. CDR3 length: 15 residues. The CDR3 protein is CASSVDGIPYNEQFF. The DNA for the CDR3 is TGTGCCAGCAGCGTAGACGGGATTCCCTACAATGAGCAGTTCTTC. The full variable domain, its missing parts supplied by reference TRBV9 and TRBJ2-1, is DSGVTQTPKHLITATGQRVTLRCSPRSGDLSVYWYQQSLDQGLQFLIQYYNGEERAKGNILERFSAQQFPDLHSELNLSSLELGDSALYFCASSVDGIPYNEQFFGPGTRLTVL.

As to this clonotype: A much larger clone sits a single nucleotide away, making a read error possible. The chain recombines TRBV5-1 with TRBJ2-7; tentatively, D is TRBD1 (6 bases). The germline gives CDR1 SGHRS, CDR2 YFSETQ. This CDR3 comprises 15 residues. DNA for the CDR3: TGCGCCAGCAGCTTCCAGGGGATTAGCTCCTACGAGCAGTGCTTC. The encoded protein is CASSFQGISSYEQCF. Filled out from reference TRBV5-1 and TRBJ2-7, the complete variable domain reads KAGVTQTPRYLIKTRGQQVTLSCSPISGHRSVSWYQQTPGQGLQFLFEYFSETQRNKGNFPGRFSGRQFSNSRSEMNVSTLELGDSALYLCASSFQGISSYEQCFGPGTRLTVT.

This clonotype has ten or more counts. The gene calls are TRBV30 and TRBJ2-2; tentative D call: TRBD2 (6 bases). This CDR3 is 14 amino acids long. Germline CDR1 and CDR2: GTSNPN and SVGIG (reference sequence). V was cut by 0 bases and J by 4 bases, with 9 bases left in between. The CDR3 protein is CAWSVYGSTGELFF. The CDR3 DNA reads TGTGCCTGGAGTGTATACGGGAGCACCGGGGAGCTGTTTTTT.

In this sample, this clonotype turned up a few times. The chain couples TRBV4-1 to TRBJ2-5; 10 bases align to TRBD2. V was clipped by 4 bases and J by 5 bases; unmatched bases: 10. The CDR3 is made up of 16 amino acids. From germline, CDR1 is MGHRA and CDR2 YSYEKL. For the CDR3, the DNA is TGCGCCAGCAGCCGGCACGAAGGAGCGGGAGGGGAGACCCAGTACTTC. Its translation is CASSRHEGAGGETQYF.

This clonotype was counted many times. The V and J genes are TRBV3-1 and TRBJ2-6, with 10 bases that match TRBD1. This CDR3 is 20 amino acids long. The germline CDR1 and CDR2 sequences are LGHDT and YNNKEL (reference sequence). Trimming cost V 0 bases and J 2 bases; bases outside gene matches: 10. The CDR3 sequence is CASSQDLFGTGAPGANVLTF. CDR3 nucleotides: TGTGCCAGCAGCCAAGATTTGTTCGGGACAGGGGCTCCTGGGGCCAACGTCCTGACTTTC.